These 30 T cell receptor beta chains originate from one sample sequenced in a study of shared clonotypes between healthy human individuals. The table came from immunoSEQ multiplex PCR; TCRdb's copy has only in-frame clones and leaves some out. Here the sample spans approximately 1,500,000 clones, around 98% being singletons. The sequenced sample consisted of naive CD4+ T cells sorted from blood. Described subset: CD45RA+ positively selected. The source of these receptors is a man aged 30 to 39 in good health.

The chain is built from TRBV28 and TRBJ2-1; TRBD2 matches at 14 bases. V dropped 6 bases and J dropped 6; count of bases not matched to a gene: 16. This CDR3 comprises 19 residues. Germline CDR1 reads MDHEN; CDR2 reads SYDVKM. CDR3 coding DNA: TGTGCCAGCAGCCTGTACCCAACGCGGACTAGCGGGAGGCGCAATGAGCAGTTCTTC. This encodes CASSLYPTRTSGRRNEQFF.

V and J are TRBV19 and TRBJ1-4; TRBD1 agrees at 8 bases. The trim removed 5 bases at V and 8 bases at J, leaving 13 bases unmatched. The CDR3 runs 16 residues. Germline loops: CDR1 LNHDA, CDR2 SQIVND (reference sequence). The CDR3 DNA is TGTGCCAGTAGTTTCCCCAAATCAGGGGGCAGGGAAAAACTGTTTTTT. This codes for CASSFPKSGGREKLFF. The complete variable domain, with remaining parts taken from reference TRBV19 and TRBJ1-4, reads DGGITQSPKYLFRKEGQNVTLSCEQNLNHDAMYWYRQDPGQGLRLIYYSQIVNDFQKGDIAEGYSVSREKKESFPLTVTSAQKNPTAFYLCASSFPKSGGREKLFFGSGTQLSVL.

The rearrangement joins TRBV20-1 to TRBJ2-1, with unresolved D. CDR1 is DFQATT and CDR2 is SNEGSKA in the germline V gene (reference sequence). The CDR3 consists of 11 residues. The V end lost 7 bases, the J end lost 4 bases, and 8 bases lay between the germline ends. The CDR3: CSGNNYNEQFF. The CDR3, as DNA: TGCAGTGGAAACAATTACAATGAGCAGTTCTTC.

CDR3 sequence reads: CASSISVNEQFF. DNA for the CDR3: TGTGCCAGCAGCATTAGCGTCAATGAGCAGTTCTTC. The J gene is TRBJ2-1, the V gene TRBV9; a weak D match, TRBD2 (5 bases). Germline V gene data show CDR1 as SGDLS and CDR2 as YYNGEE. The ends were cut back, 4 bases at V and 6 bases at J, with 8 bases in the middle. The CDR3 loop spans 12 amino acids.

The CDR3 nucleotides are TGTGCCAGCAGCTTGTTGCTGCTAGCGGGAGATCAGGAGACCCAGTACTTC. This gives the protein CASSLLLLAGDQETQYF. The chain links TRBV5-8 to TRBJ2-5; 10 bases are shared with TRBD2. V lost 1 base, J lost 5 bases, and 11 bases stayed unmatched. Germline V CDR1 and CDR2: SGHTS, YDEGEE. CDR3 length equals 17 residues.

The chain joins TRBV5-6 to TRBJ1-1; tentative D call: TRBD1 (6 bases). Trimming took off 4 bases at V and 0 bases at J, with 22 bases between the two ends. This CDR3 spans 18 amino acids. In germline, CDR1 is SGHDT, CDR2 YYEEEE. CDR3 region: CASSGSYRAEMVNTEAFF. CDR3 nucleotide sequence: TGTGCCAGCAGCGGAAGTTACAGGGCCGAGATGGTGAACACTGAAGCTTTCTTT.

This chain uses TRBV18 with TRBJ2-2, with a weak D call TRBD1 (6 bases). V gave up 6 bases and J gave up 4 bases, with 12 bases separating them. Germline CDR1 is KGHSH and CDR2 is LQKENI. CDR3 length: 14 residues. Here the CDR3 DNA reads TGTGCCAGCTCTCAAGACAGGTCCACCGGGGAGCTGTTTTTT. It codes for CASSQDRSTGELFF.

The rearrangement uses TRBV10-2 and TRBJ1-5; D may be TRBD1 (5 bases). Per the germline V gene, CDR1 is WSHSY and CDR2 is SAAADI. The V gene lost 2 bases and the J gene lost 3 bases, with 8 bases spanning the gap. This CDR3 has 14 residues. The CDR3 loop is CASSEIGTNQPQHF. CDR3 nucleotides: TGCGCCAGCAGTGAGATTGGGACCAATCAGCCCCAGCATTTT.

The rearrangement uses TRBV18 and TRBJ1-1; 7 bases are a match to TRBD1. Germline assignment: CDR1 KGHSH and CDR2 LQKENI. The CDR3 is 17 residues long. With V trimmed by 4 bases and J by 2 bases, 13 bases remained unmatched. The CDR3 coding sequence is TGTGCCAGCTCACGACAACTCTCAGGACAGGCAAACACTGAAGCTTTCTTT. It translates to CASSRQLSGQANTEAFF.

This clone was picked up one time. The gene calls are TRBV7-2 and TRBJ2-7, with 10 bases identical to TRBD2. With V trimmed by 1 base and J by 5 bases, 8 bases remained unmatched. The germline V gene has CDR1 SGHTA and CDR2 FQGNSA. This CDR3 region has 16 residues. The CDR3 coding sequence is TGTGCCAGCAGCTTAGGGCTAGCGGGAGTATTGGACGAGCAGTACTTC. This gives the protein CASSLGLAGVLDEQYF.

The chain combines TRBV5-1 with TRBJ1-3; D may be TRBD1 (5 bases). Looked up from germline, CDR1 is SGHRS and CDR2 is YFSETQ. Trimming cost V 2 bases and J 0 bases, with 9 bases left between them. The CDR3 runs to 15 residues. In DNA form, the CDR3 reads TGCGCCAGCAGCTTAGAAGGGGTCTCTGGAAACACCATATATTTT. Encoded protein: CASSLEGVSGNTIYF.

This clone was detected once. The gene calls are TRBV4-1 and TRBJ2-2; TRBD2 matches 8 bases. Trimming removed 0 bases from V and 9 bases from J; junction bases left unmatched: 9. The CDR3 consists of 16 residues. Germline values: CDR1 MGHRA, CDR2 YSYEKL. CDR3 coding DNA: TGCGCCAGCAGCCAAGAGAGTACGGGAGGGCCTCGGGAGCTGTTTTTT. This translates into CASSQESTGGPRELFF.

J is TRBJ2-7 and V is TRBV19, with D tentatively TRBD1 (5 bases). Germline-derived CDR1 and CDR2 are LNHDA and SQIVND (reference sequence). The CDR3 loop spans 12 amino acids. V was trimmed by 6 bases and J by 1 base, leaving 7 bases between them. The CDR3 DNA is TGTGCCAGTAGGGACAAGTCCTACGAGCAGTACTTC. It codes for CASRDKSYEQYF.

V is TRBV5-1 and J is TRBJ2-3; D is unclear. Germline-derived CDR1 and CDR2 are SGHRS and YFSETQ. The CDR3 is 14 residues long. V lost 1 base, J lost 0 bases, and 6 bases lay in between. The chain's CDR3 is CASSLPRSTDTQYF. In nucleotides, the CDR3 is TGCGCCAGCAGCTTGCCCCGGAGCACAGATACGCAGTATTTT.

The V gene is TRBV4-1, the J gene TRBJ2-7; D may match TRBD1 or TRBD2 (5 bases each). V was shortened by 3 bases and J by 3 bases, with 9 bases between the two germline ends. CDR1 MGHRA and CDR2 YSYEKL come from the germline V gene. The CDR3 extends over 13 amino acids. In DNA, the CDR3 is TGCGCCAGCAGCCAGGGACCGCTCTACGAGCAGTACTTC. Residues: CASSQGPLYEQYF.

This sequence joins TRBV10-3 and TRBJ1-2; 7 bases match TRBD1. Germline lookup yields CDR1 ENHRY and CDR2 SYGVKD. This CDR3 region has 12 residues. Trimming removed 10 bases from V and 4 bases from J; junction bases left unmatched: 6. In DNA, the CDR3 is TGTGCCACAAGGGGGCAGCCCTATGGCTACACCTTC. Protein sequence: CATRGQPYGYTF.

V usage is TRBV7-3 and J usage is TRBJ2-7; D is undetermined. CDR1 SGHTA and CDR2 FQGTGA come from the germline V gene. The V end lost 5 bases, the J end lost 6 bases, and 5 bases lay between the germline ends. This CDR3 contains 10 residues. CDR3 in DNA: TGTGCCAGCAGCGTGTTCGAGCAGTACTTC. Translating gives CASSVFEQYF.

Only one count was recorded for this clone. The V gene is TRBV25-1, the J gene TRBJ1-2; D uncertain. Trimming removed 1 base at V and 5 bases at J, with 8 bases between. This CDR3 has 13 residues. Germline V gene sequence: CDR1 MGHDK, CDR2 SYGVNS. Here the CDR3 DNA reads TGTGCCAGCAGTGAATGGCAGAATTATGGCTACACCTTC. Translated: CASSEWQNYGYTF.

This clone was seen just once. The V and J genes are TRBV9 and TRBJ2-1; 10 bases map to TRBD1. V shed 3 bases, J shed 7 bases, and the junction held 10 bases outside the gene matches. CDR3 length: 16 residues. Germline V lookup: CDR1 SGDLS, CDR2 YYNGEE. CDR3 in amino acids: CASSADQGQGSNEQFF. As DNA, the CDR3 is TGTGCCAGCAGCGCCGACCAGGGACAGGGGTCAAATGAGCAGTTCTTC.

This clone was counted a single time. As DNA, the CDR3 is TGTGCCAGCAGCCCGTGGGGGGATGGGGCTTTCTTT. Amino acids: CASSPWGDGAFF. The V gene is TRBV5-6, the J gene TRBJ1-1, with D tentatively TRBD1 (5 bases). The CDR3 spans 12 residues. V lost 4 bases and J 11 bases, leaving 15 bases between the germline ends. The V gene's germline CDR1 is SGHDT and CDR2 YYEEEE.

The gene calls are TRBV7-2 and TRBJ2-7, with TRBD2 as a possible D gene (6 bases). V lost 2 bases to trimming and J lost 2 bases, with 13 bases between them. The CDR3 loop spans 15 amino acids. In germline, CDR1 is SGHTA, CDR2 FQGNSA. CDR3 bases: TGTGCCAGCAGCTTATCTACGGGACTCACCTACGAGCAGTACTTC. Translating it yields CASSLSTGLTYEQYF.

The chain joins TRBV7-3 to TRBJ1-2; 9 bases fit TRBD1. Losses at the gene ends were 7 bases for V and 6 bases for J; bases not matched to a gene: 21. The CDR3 consists of 18 residues. CDR1 is SGHTA and CDR2 is FQGTGA in the germline V gene. CDR3 in amino acids: CASNTRLLDRGGKNGYTF. The CDR3 nucleotides read TGTGCCAGCAACACTCGTCTCCTCGACAGGGGGGGAAAGAATGGCTACACCTTC.

The chain joins TRBV7-9 to TRBJ2-2; TRBD1 matches 10 bases. CDR1 is SEHNR and CDR2 is FQNEAQ in the germline V gene (reference sequence). CDR3 length equals 16 residues. Trimming removed 0 bases from V and 5 bases from J; junction bases left unmatched: 3. The CDR3 nucleotides are TGTGCCAGCAGCTTAGCGCGGACAGGGGGAACCGGGGAGCTGTTTTTT. Its translation is CASSLARTGGTGELFF.

CDR3 bases: TGTGCCAGCAGCTTAGTCCTAGGTAGCTCCTACGAGCAGTACTTC. Residues: CASSLVLGSSYEQYF. V is TRBV7-8 and J is TRBJ2-7; D not resolved. Trimming took off 1 base at V and 0 bases at J, with 10 bases between the two ends. Looked up from germline, CDR1 is SGHVS and CDR2 is FQNEAQ. The CDR3 runs 15 residues.

The chain couples TRBV18 to TRBJ1-3; D might be TRBD1 (5 bases). Germline CDR1 reads KGHSH; CDR2 reads LQKENI. The CDR3 spans 15 residues. With 3 bases removed from V and 4 bases from J, the gap between germline ends came to 13 bases. CDR3 amino acids: CASSPEGIYGNTIYF. CDR3 bases: TGTGCCAGCTCACCTGAGGGGATCTACGGAAACACCATATATTTT.

The chain has TRBV28 and TRBJ1-4; D may be TRBD1 (6 bases). CDR1 and CDR2 from the germline V gene are MDHEN and SYDVKM. V was trimmed by 2 bases and J by 8 bases, leaving 15 bases between them. This CDR3 spans 15 amino acids. The CDR3 sequence is CASSLVAGVEEKLFF. DNA for the CDR3: TGTGCCAGCAGTTTAGTGGCAGGGGTGGAGGAAAAACTGTTTTTT.

This sequence joins TRBV27 and TRBJ2-1; no clear D gene. V lost 2 bases and J lost 0, with 11 bases in between. Per the germline V gene, CDR1 is MNHEY and CDR2 is SMNVEV (reference sequence). The CDR3 spans 16 residues. Here the CDR3 reads CASSLGGWLSYNEQFF. Written as DNA, the CDR3 is TGTGCCAGCAGTTTAGGTGGCTGGCTCTCCTACAATGAGCAGTTCTTC.

The chain carries TRBV7-3 and TRBJ2-1, with TRBD2 matching over 12 bases. CDR3 length equals 15 residues. J gave up 5 bases and V 6 bases, and 5 bases lay outside the gene matches. Germline CDR1 and CDR2: SGHTA and FQGTGA. The CDR3 DNA is TGTGCCAGCAGTCGGACTAGCGGGATCGACAATGAGCAGTTCTTC. It specifies CASSRTSGIDNEQFF.

The V call is TRBV25-1, the J call TRBJ2-7, with 7 nucleotides matching TRBD1. V gave up 5 bases and J gave up 3 bases; unmatched junction bases: 7. The CDR3 is made up of 14 amino acids. Germline V CDR1 and CDR2: MGHDK, SYGVNS. The CDR3: CASSPHRGLYEQYF. CDR3 DNA sequence: TGTGCCAGCAGTCCTCACAGGGGTCTCTACGAGCAGTACTTC.

The gene calls are TRBV18 and TRBJ2-7; D may match TRBD1 or TRBD2 (5 bases each). Germline V gives CDR1 KGHSH, CDR2 LQKENI. This CDR3 spans 13 amino acids. Trimming took 4 bases from V and 7 from J, leaving 14 bases between them. CDR3 DNA sequence: TGTGCCAGCTCACAGGACATCGGGGTGGAGCAGTACTTC. Translated: CASSQDIGVEQYF.